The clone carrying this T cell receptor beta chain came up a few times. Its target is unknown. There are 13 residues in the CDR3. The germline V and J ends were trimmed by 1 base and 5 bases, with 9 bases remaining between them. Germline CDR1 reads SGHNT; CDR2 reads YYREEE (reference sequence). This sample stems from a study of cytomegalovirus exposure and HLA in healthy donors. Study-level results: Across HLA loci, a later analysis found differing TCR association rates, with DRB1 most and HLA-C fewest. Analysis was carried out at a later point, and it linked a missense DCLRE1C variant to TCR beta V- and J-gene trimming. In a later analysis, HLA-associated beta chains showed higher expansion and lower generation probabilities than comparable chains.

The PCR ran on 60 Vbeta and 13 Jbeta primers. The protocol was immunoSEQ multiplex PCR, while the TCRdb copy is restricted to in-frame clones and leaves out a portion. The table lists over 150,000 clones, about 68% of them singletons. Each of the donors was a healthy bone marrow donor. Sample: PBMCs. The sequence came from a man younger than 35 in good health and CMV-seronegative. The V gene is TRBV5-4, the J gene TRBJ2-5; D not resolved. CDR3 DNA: TGTGCCAGCAGCTTGAACAAGGAGGAGACCCAGTACTTC. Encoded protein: CASSLNKEETQYF.